The rows below give T cell receptor beta chains drawn from one sample of a study of T cells in Graves' hyperthyroidism and ophthalmopathy. One entry per CDR3 protein, called by TCRdb with MiXCR from the multiplex PCR reads. The sample comprises about 200,000 distinct CDR3 sequences, roughly 15% of which are singletons, and approximately 46% rests with the top ten. The sequenced sample was blood. These receptors originate from a man aged 45-60 years with Graves' hyperthyroidism. The CDR3 runs from the conserved cysteine through the conserved F or W. Fields, in order: J gene, D gene, clone size, V gene, CDR3 protein, CDR3 DNA. The D gene is left open where the match is weak. Clone size is given for some rows only: seen once, a few or many times, or a class if the clone is expanded.

>TRBJ2-3|-|few|TRBV7-9
CASSRTASTDTQYF
TGTGCCAGCAGCCGGACAGCTAGCACAGATACGCAGTATTTT
>TRBJ2-7|-|few|TRBV5-8
CASSHGHAYEQYF
TGTGCCAGCAGCCACGGACATGCCTACGAGCAGTACTTC
>TRBJ2-3|TRBD2|few|TRBV5-1
CASSPGLAVRTDTQYF
TGCGCCAGCAGCCCCGGACTAGCGGTCCGCACAGATACGCAGTATTTT
>TRBJ1-1|-|few|TRBV5-1
CATSKSMNTEAFF
TGCGCCACCTCTAAAAGCATGAACACTGAAGCTTTCTTT
>TRBJ1-1|TRBD1|few|TRBV20-1
CSASFTGGTEAFF
TGCAGTGCTAGTTTCACAGGGGGCACTGAAGCTTTCTTT
>TRBJ1-1|-|many|TRBV11-3
CASSPGSYASLEAFF
TGTGCCAGCAGCCCAGGATCTTATGCTTCCCTTGAAGCTTTCTTT
>TRBJ2-3|TRBD2|many|TRBV7-2
CASSNGLAGDTQYF
TGTGCCAGCAGCAACGGACTAGCGGGAGATACGCAGTATTTT
>TRBJ2-2|TRBD1|many|TRBV7-2
CASSFRTGGSTGELFF
TGTGCCAGCAGCTTCCGGACAGGGGGTAGCACCGGGGAGCTGTTTTTT
>TRBJ2-5|TRBD2|many|TRBV7-8
CASSPGTSGETQYF
TGTGCCAGCAGCCCGGGGACTAGCGGAGAGACCCAGTACTTC
>TRBJ1-1|-|many|TRBV3-1
CASSQDLNRPEAFF
TGTGCCAGCAGCCAAGATCTGAACAGGCCTGAAGCTTTCTTT
>TRBJ1-2|TRBD1|many|TRBV11-2
CASSRTGEVAYGYTF
TGTGCCAGCAGCCGGACAGGGGAGGTTGCATATGGCTACACCTTC
>TRBJ2-5|-|-|TRBV7-3
CASSLQGRGETQYF
TGTGCCAGCAGCTTACAGGGGCGGGGAGAGACCCAGTACTTC
>TRBJ2-1|-|many|TRBV28
CASSFLERNNEQFF
TGTGCCAGCAGTTTCTTGGAGCGGAACAATGAGCAGTTCTTC
>TRBJ2-5|-|many|TRBV7-2
CASSGTGNRETQYF
TGTGCCAGCAGCGGAACGGGGAACCGAGAGACCCAGTACTTC